One T cell receptor (beta chain) is described in this entry. Antigen specificity is unknown. This entry is derived from a study of breast tumors, draining lymph nodes, adjacent tissues. Findings and limits, study-wide: Data fit most tumor T cells coming from lymph node, expanding in tumor. That most tumor T cells come from lymph nodes remained unproven. Tumor and nontumor repertoires were significantly more similar in luminal-like than in basal-like breast cancer. Tumor TCR diversity was below lymph nodes but above nontumor tissue.

TCRdb re-derived calls from the multiplex PCR reads in MiXCR, one entry per CDR3 protein. The repertoire holds about 63,000 distinct CDR3 sequences, approximately 62% seen once, with approximately 18% in the top ten. Unmatched junction bases numbered 3, after V lost 5 bases and J lost 6 bases. Germline-derived CDR1 and CDR2 are SNHLY and FYNNEI. CDR3 size: 14 residues. The chain recombines TRBV2 with TRBJ1-6; 8 bases map to TRBD1. Specimen: breast tumor tissue. The source is a female donor with breast cancer. Some clones in this sample may be carry-over from other donors' samples. CDR3 DNA sequence: TGTGCCAGCAGTCGGGACAGGCTTAATTCACCCCTCCACTTT. Translating gives CASSRDRLNSPLHF. Full variable domain (rest looked up from reference TRBV2 and TRBJ1-6): EPEVTQTPSHQVTQMGQEVILRCVPISNHLYFYWYRQILGQKVEFLVSFYNNEISEKSEIFDDQFSVERPDGSNFTLKIRSTKLEDSAMYFCASSRDRLNSPLHFGNGTRLTVT.